This T cell receptor (beta chain) was retrieved from a study of shared clonotypes between healthy human individuals (dated by TCRdb to about 2020). Describing the broader study: The cohort included a few men and a couple of women between 18 and 49 years of age. For each donor, three plates each were used for CD4 naive and CD4 memory, two plates were used for CD8 naive, and one plate was used for CD8 memory. Blood TCR repertoires of four to six healthy adults were deeply sequenced to estimate repertoire size and the extent of clonotype sharing between individuals. To increase sequencing depth and limit assay-specific biases, different laboratories used diverse techniques to prepare libraries and sequence TCR repertoires. Each donor's leukapheresis produced roughly between roughly 0.85 and 9.5 billion PBMCs. Study-wide findings and limitations: Compared with non-shared clonotypes, clonotypes shared by all four sorted-subset donors had higher generation probabilities. When four donors were compared, the shared fraction of clonotypes was around 5.1% for naive CD4, 3.5% for naive CD8, roughly 2.3% for memory CD4, and approximately 0.4% for memory CD8. The small number of donors limited the genetic and exposure-history diversity represented. Incomplete sequencing was indicated by rarefaction of sorted-subset datasets, despite the large sequencing depth. Larger estimated clonotype richness was generally found for naive subsets than for memory subsets. Sampling was restricted to blood, and TCR repertoires in tissues likely differ from the TCR repertoires found in blood. Pairwise subsampling led to the expectation that sequencing depth would affect the degree of clonotype sharing among donors.

On this clone: The antigen it binds to is not known. The junction departs from germline at one end; a sequencing error may be responsible.

Donors were healthy HIV-negative adults with no recently reported acute infections or vaccinations. Every donor was a Caucasian adult residing in Nashville, Tennessee, USA. CD4+ T cells were enriched by magnetic negative selection; naive cells were then positively selected on CD45RA, and the negative fraction formed the memory subset. After blood collection by leukapheresis, PBMCs were isolated using Ficoll-Histopaque density gradient centrifugation and then cryopreserved in the vapor phase of liquid nitrogen. Analytical flow cytometry was used to check the purity and quantity of each magnetically sorted T cell population. Each sorted fraction had its genomic DNA isolated and then quantified by UV absorbance on a Nanodrop 2000c. Using the deep immunoSEQ assay, TCR CDR3 regions were amplified from genomic DNA by multiplex PCR. Extracted genomic DNA from each cell subset was spread evenly across all wells of several immunoSEQ 96-well plates, with each plate serving as a replicate. Each replicate PCR for sorted subsets received about 200 ng genomic DNA, equal to tens of thousands of T cell genomes. Purified libraries were measured with a Qubit 3.0 fluorometer, size-checked on a Bioanalyzer 2100, and measured again with the KAPA Library Quantification kit. Every immunoSEQ 96-well plate was sequenced on a separate single-read 150-cycle Illumina NextSeq 550 flow cell. The published analysis was carried out like this. Because the immunoSEQ output held only junctional sequences and lacked quality scores, the filtering could not match the filtering applied to full-length reads. Sequences were annotated with PyIR, a Python wrapper for IgBLAST v1.9, using IMGT germline references to assign V/J genes and CDR3. Reads were removed for weak V/J assignments (E-value above 1e-6), missing CDR3, stop codons, out-of-frame junctions, or ambiguous translated residues. V3J clonotypes were defined by identical inferred V gene, J gene, and CDR3 amino acid sequence. To compute the percentage overlap between repertoires, the number of shared unique clonotypes was divided by the size of the smaller repertoire. Three approaches were used to assess repertoire richness: RTK rarefaction, the Chao1 estimator, and Recon v2.1 estimates of unobserved clonotypes. Generation probabilities for all TCRbeta clonotypes obtained by the gDNA method from a handful of donors were computed using OLGA. TCRdb took over this immuneACCESS table, retaining in-frame rearrangements with V and J assigned. Such tables are incomplete; in checked studies, under half of the missing clones stem from an unresolved V gene, and the remainder is unexplained. D and trimming were read from the DNA, whereas the V and J calls and clone size are those reported in that table. For this sample the table gives approximately 2.4 million clones, of which approximately 95% were detected only once. The ten most abundant clones make up roughly 0.13% of the sample.

Its CDR3 holds 12 amino acids, cysteine through phenylalanine. Only the CDR3 DNA stays, 36 bases, in frame from base 1. Based on the germline V gene (reference sequence), the CDR1 and CDR2 sequences are SSHAT and FNYEAQ. Sequencing was done on a sample of naive CD4+ T cells sorted from blood. The meaning of the sample's cell subset or site label: CD45RA+ positively selected. The rearranged chain carries TRBV7-7 and TRBJ2-5; the D gene is perhaps TRBD2, from 5 matching bases. The sequence was obtained from a man between 18 and 29 years old in good health. The CDR3 region has the sequence CASSFSGETQYF. The DNA sequence is as follows: TGTGCTAGCAGCTTTTCGGGGGAGACCCAGTACTTC.